This T cell receptor (beta chain) derives from a study of blood T cell repertoires in COVID-19. Overall study: Donors in the United States, Italy and Spain gave samples during acute or convalescent COVID-19. T cells, B-cell-depleted T cells, or PBMCs provided the cDNA or gDNA that served as material.

Seattle cases were enrolled at active infection and followed longitudinally. J was trimmed by 0 bases and V by 5 bases; bases with no gene match: 6. The length of the CDR3 is 16 residues. The V gene's germline CDR1 is SNHLY and CDR2 FYNNEI. In the authors' workflow: Cell counts per sample came from amplifying reference gene primers. Assay used: immunoSEQ multiplex PCR; TCRdb lists only in-frame clones, some missing. That table is the source of V, J and clone size, and D and trimming were worked out from the DNA. This sample has around 180,000 clones, with over 65% found just once. This sequence joins TRBV2 and TRBJ2-3; 9 bases agree with TRBD2. This TCR was sampled from a person between 65 and 79 years old with COVID-19, enrolled during active disease. The sample comprised peripheral blood. The DNA of the CDR3 is TGTGCCAGCAGTAGGTTAGCGGGGGTTAGCACAGATACGCAGTATTTT. Amino acid sequence: CASSRLAGVSTDTQYF.